This entry concerns a single T cell receptor (beta chain). What it binds is not known. The V end was cut by 4 bases, the J end by 5 bases, with 16 bases between. CDR3 length equals 15 residues. Germline CDR1 reads KGHDR; CDR2 reads SFDVKD. This sample stems from a study of post-analysis software for immune sequencing data. Study results and limitations: Comparison of patients with controls showed 5 or 6 TRBV segments more frequent in patients, TRBV5-6, TRBV5-1 and TRBV20-1 among them. Samples sharing a preparation batch grouped tightly together when assessed by F measure. People with multiple sclerosis had a significantly lower normalized Chao1 diversity than controls did.

Unique molecular identifiers featured in each of the TCR beta cDNA libraries. In TCRdb, the PCR reads were re-called with MiXCR into one record per CDR3 protein. The sample includes roughly 540,000 distinct CDR3 sequences, around 34% of them seen just once. The chain links TRBV24-1 to TRBJ2-5, with D tentatively TRBD1 (5 bases). Input material: blood. The origin of this receptor is a girl under 18 with multiple sclerosis. The CDR3 bases are TGTGCCACCAGTGACACAGGATTTGGCAGCGAGACCCAGTACTTC. It codes for CATSDTGFGSETQYF.